Below are 25 T cell receptor beta chains sequenced from a single sample in a study of T cell repertoires in cytomegalovirus infection (dated 2019 in TCRdb). This specimen's treatment or condition label, per the study, means: in vitro stimulation with specific CMV peptide epitopes to enrich CMV-specific T cells. The run used an Illumina HiSeq 1500. TCRdb reprocessing: public reads trimmed at Q25 with fastp, clones called with MiXCR, in-frame beta chains kept. When rows share a CDR3 protein, they turn into one entry using the most common DNA and genes. For this sample the table gives hundreds of thousands of distinct CDR3 sequences, of which approximately 42% were detected only once. The ten largest clones represent roughly two fifths of the sample. Their cognate antigens are unknown. The specimen was cultured PBMCs, collected from culture after CMV antigen stimulation. The receptors come from a human donor in good health (CMV status not recorded). Some clones in this sample may be carry-over from other donors' samples.

This clonotype came up a few times. The V and J genes are TRBV6-2 or TRBV6-3 and TRBJ2-3; maybe TRBD2 (5 bases). Deletions cut 6 bases from V and 2 bases from J, with 21 bases between. Per germline, CDR1 MNHEY and CDR2 SVGEGT. CDR3 length equals 17 residues. For the CDR3, the DNA is TGTGCCAGCAGAGACTCGGTGGAAGTGGAGGACACAGATACGCAGTATTTT. It specifies CASRDSVEVEDTDTQYF.

V is TRBV20-1 and J is TRBJ2-2; possibly TRBD1 or TRBD2 for D (5 bases each). V was cut by 6 bases and J by 6 bases, with 14 bases left in between. The CDR3 runs 13 residues. Germline CDR1 DFQATT, CDR2 SNEGSKA (reference sequence). CDR3 coding DNA: TGCAGTGCGTGGGGGAATTCGGCCGGGGAGCTGTTTTTT. It encodes CSAWGNSAGELFF.

The V and J genes are TRBV10-3 and TRBJ2-5; D perhaps matches TRBD1 (6 bases). Trimming stripped 3 bases from V and 4 bases from J, with 18 bases between. This CDR3 contains 16 residues. CDR1 is ENHRY and CDR2 is SYGVKD in the germline V gene. The CDR3 DNA sequence: TGTGCCATCAGTGAACTTCAGGGGCTATTCCTAGAGACCCAGTACTTC. It yields the protein CAISELQGLFLETQYF.

The sample holds a few counts of this clonotype. This chain joins TRBV10-3 and TRBJ2-3, with D uncertain. CDR1 and CDR2 (germline): ENHRY, SYGVKD. This CDR3 has 11 amino acids. V lost 4 bases, J lost 5 bases, and 4 bases lay in between. CDR3 protein: CAISAGDTQYF. The CDR3 coding sequence is TGTGCCATCAGTGCAGGAGATACGCAGTATTTT.

This chain joins TRBV3-1 and TRBJ1-2; D is unresolved. Germline V gene sequence: CDR1 LGHDT, CDR2 YNNKEL (reference sequence). CDR3 length equals 13 residues. The germline V and J ends were trimmed by 0 bases and 10 bases, with 12 bases remaining between them. The CDR3 bases are TGTGCCAGCAGCCAAGAGGGGAACCGTGACTACACCTTC. This codes for CASSQEGNRDYTF.

The gene calls are TRBV12-3 or TRBV12-4 and TRBJ1-2; 9 bases are shared with TRBD1. This CDR3 is built from 16 residues. The ends lost 2 bases at V and 7 bases at J; junction bases unmatched: 11. DNA for the CDR3: TGTGCCAGCAGTTTAATTCTTGGGGGACAGGGCGGTGGCTACACCTTC. This sequence encodes CASSLILGGQGGGYTF.

The chain is built from TRBV12-3 or TRBV12-4 and TRBJ2-3; D call uncertain. The CDR3 is made up of 15 amino acids. The V end lost 0 bases, the J end lost 1 base, and 8 bases lay between the germline ends. Here the CDR3 DNA reads TGTGCCAGCAGTTTAGCGCCTCTTGGCACAGATACGCAGTATTTT. Translating it yields CASSLAPLGTDTQYF.

The chain uses TRBV7-2 and TRBJ1-4; D is uncertain. CDR3 length: 14 amino acids. Trimming cost V 5 bases and J 8 bases, with 15 bases left between them. CDR1 is SGHTA, CDR2 FQGNSA, per germline. The CDR3 nucleotides read TGTGCCAGCAGCCGCACGGGTAGTGGAGAAAAACTGTTTTTT. It translates to CASSRTGSGEKLFF.

The V gene is TRBV6-2 or TRBV6-3, the J gene TRBJ1-1, with D maybe TRBD1 (5 bases). The CDR3 sequence is 15 residues long. CDR1 is MNHEY, CDR2 SVGEGT, per germline. V was shortened by 6 bases and J by 0 bases, with 14 bases between the two germline ends. This CDR3 reads CASSPRGRLNTEAFF. CDR3 nucleotide sequence: TGTGCCAGCAGCCCACGGGGCCGATTGAACACTGAAGCTTTCTTT.

This clonotype was detected a few times. This chain links TRBV7-2 with TRBJ1-6; D possibly corresponds to TRBD1 (5 bases). The ends were cut back, 2 bases at V and 7 bases at J, with 12 bases in the middle. Germline V CDR1 and CDR2: SGHTA, FQGNSA. This CDR3 spans 15 amino acids. CDR3 sequence reads: CASSLRGPLNSPLHF. The DNA for the CDR3 is TGTGCCAGCAGCTTACGGGGCCCCCTAAATTCACCCCTCCACTTT.

This clonotype showed up just a few times. The chain has TRBV7-8 and TRBJ2-3; D is unresolved. This CDR3 contains 13 residues. Germline loops: CDR1 SGHVS, CDR2 FQNEAQ. V dropped 5 bases and J dropped 9 bases, with 15 bases sitting between them. CDR3: CASSEISRRTQYF. For the CDR3, the DNA is TGTGCCAGCAGCGAGATATCCCGTCGGACGCAGTATTTT.

This clonotype occurred a few times. The rearrangement joins TRBV7-6 to TRBJ2-2; no reliable D call. Trimming pared 5 bases from V and 5 bases from J, leaving 6 bases between. Germline values: CDR1 SGHVS, CDR2 FNYEAQ. The CDR3 runs to 12 residues. The CDR3 nucleotides are TGTGCCAGCAGCCATTCAACCGGGGAGCTGTTTTTT. Translated, it gives CASSHSTGELFF.

This clonotype was counted between two and nine times. This sequence joins TRBV7-2 and TRBJ2-1; D is possibly TRBD2 (5 bases). The germline V gene encodes CDR1 SGHTA and CDR2 FQGNSA. The V gene lost 7 bases and the J gene lost 0 bases, with 10 bases spanning the gap. This CDR3 contains 14 residues. CDR3 coding DNA: TGTGCCAGCATGAGGGCGAGCTCCTACAATGAGCAGTTCTTC. This codes for CASMRASSYNEQFF.

V is TRBV7-4 and J is TRBJ2-1, with 13 bases that match TRBD2. CDR1 SGHVT and CDR2 SQSDAQ come from the germline V gene. V trimming: 11 bases; J trimming: 10 bases; junction bases outside the gene matches: 8. The CDR3 length is 13 residues. The chain's CDR3 is CAARTSGSWEQFF. The CDR3 nucleotides are TGTGCCGCGAGGACTAGCGGGAGTTGGGAGCAGTTCTTC.

CDR3 region: CATSPQGVDQPQHF. The CDR3 DNA reads as TGTGCCACCAGTCCACAGGGAGTAGATCAGCCCCAGCATTTT. The rearrangement uses TRBV24-1 and TRBJ1-5, with D possibly matching TRBD1 (6 bases). The V and J ends lost 6 bases and 5 bases respectively, with 13 bases between them. CDR3 length: 14 residues. Germline CDR1 and CDR2: KGHDR and SFDVKD.

This chain connects TRBV7-2 to TRBJ1-1; a possible D gene is TRBD1 (6 bases). Germline V CDR1 and CDR2: SGHTA, FQGNSA. There are 12 residues in the CDR3. V lost 3 bases and J lost 11, with 13 bases in between. CDR3 protein: CASSFTGFQAFF. The CDR3 coding sequence is TGTGCCAGCAGCTTTACAGGGTTTCAGGCTTTCTTT.

This chain joins TRBV27 and TRBJ1-1; D possibly corresponds to TRBD1 (6 bases). The ends were cut back, 4 bases at V and 4 bases at J, with 16 bases in the middle. There are 15 residues in the CDR3. Germline values: CDR1 MNHEY, CDR2 SMNVEV (reference sequence). Here the CDR3 reads CASSWGPTGSTEAFF. In DNA form, the CDR3 reads TGTGCCAGCAGTTGGGGACCGACAGGTAGCACTGAAGCTTTCTTT.

The table lists this clonotype with a few counts. The V gene is TRBV6-6, the J gene TRBJ1-4; no reliable D call. V was shortened by 0 bases and J by 3 bases, with 17 bases between the two germline ends. Germline CDR1 and CDR2: MNHNY and SVGAGI (reference sequence). CDR3 length: 18 residues. The CDR3 reads CASSYSRAAVDPNEKLFF. The CDR3 bases are TGTGCCAGCAGTTACTCGAGGGCGGCCGTGGATCCTAATGAAAAACTGTTTTTT.

This clonotype was picked up one time. The chain combines TRBV2 with TRBJ2-1; 10 positions match TRBD1. In germline, CDR1 is SNHLY, CDR2 FYNNEI. The junction had 5 bases not matched to a gene; V was cut back by 6 bases and J by 3 bases. The CDR3 loop spans 15 amino acids. CDR3 protein: CASSETGGVYNEQFF. The CDR3 DNA is TGTGCCAGCAGCGAGACAGGGGGCGTCTACAATGAGCAGTTCTTC.

V usage is TRBV5-6 and J usage is TRBJ1-1; unclear D gene. The CDR3 loop spans 15 amino acids. V lost 6 bases to trimming and J lost 5 bases, with 20 bases between them. Germline V CDR1 and CDR2: SGHDT, YYEEEE. This CDR3 is CASTWGGRLGTEAFF. The CDR3 DNA reads TGTGCCAGCACCTGGGGTGGCAGGCTGGGGACTGAAGCTTTCTTT.

The chain employs TRBV20-1 and TRBJ2-3; TRBD2 aligns across 9 bases. With V trimmed by 3 bases and J by 2 bases, 15 bases remained unmatched. From germline, CDR1 is DFQATT and CDR2 SNEGSKA (reference sequence). The CDR3 runs to 18 residues. In DNA form, the CDR3 reads TGCAGTGCTAGGTTAGCGGGGGCCCGACCACTTCACACAGATACGCAGTATTTT. As protein: CSARLAGARPLHTDTQYF.

This clonotype turned up a few times. The chain joins TRBV11-1 to TRBJ2-3; 10 positions agree with TRBD1. Trimming removed 5 bases from V and 4 bases from J; junction bases left unmatched: 12. This CDR3 has 17 residues. In germline, CDR1 is SGHAT, CDR2 FQDESV (reference sequence). CDR3 in amino acids: CASSGAVGTGVSDTQYF. The CDR3 nucleotides are TGTGCCAGCAGCGGGGCGGTCGGGACAGGGGTTTCAGATACGCAGTATTTT.

This clonotype was detected a few times. The V gene is TRBV11-2, the J gene TRBJ2-1; D is possibly TRBD1 or TRBD2 (6 bases each). CDR1 is SGHAT and CDR2 is FQNNGV in the germline V gene. This CDR3 has 16 amino acids. Trimming left V 1 base short and J 7 bases short, with 17 bases between. This CDR3 reads CASSLGGGYVSNEQFF. As DNA, the CDR3 is TGTGCCAGCAGCTTAGGAGGGGGGTATGTTTCGAATGAGCAGTTCTTC.

The rearrangement joins TRBV19 to TRBJ2-1, with TRBD2 identical over 11 bases. The CDR3 is 15 residues long. The junction had 6 bases not matched to a gene; V was cut back by 4 bases and J by 7 bases. Germline V lookup: CDR1 LNHDA, CDR2 SQIVND (reference sequence). CDR3 nucleotides: TGTGCCAGTAGTAAGACTAGCGGGGTTTATAATGAGCAGTTCTTC. It translates to CASSKTSGVYNEQFF.

V and J are TRBV6-5 and TRBJ2-1, with D perhaps matching TRBD2 (5 bases). V shed 4 bases and J shed 8 bases, with 24 bases lying between them. CDR3 length: 17 amino acids. Germline CDR1 and CDR2: MNHEY and SVGAGI. The DNA for the CDR3 is TGTGCCAGCAGTTCTCCGCCGGACTCCCGGTCGAACCATGAGCAGTTCTTC. This sequence encodes CASSSPPDSRSNHEQFF.